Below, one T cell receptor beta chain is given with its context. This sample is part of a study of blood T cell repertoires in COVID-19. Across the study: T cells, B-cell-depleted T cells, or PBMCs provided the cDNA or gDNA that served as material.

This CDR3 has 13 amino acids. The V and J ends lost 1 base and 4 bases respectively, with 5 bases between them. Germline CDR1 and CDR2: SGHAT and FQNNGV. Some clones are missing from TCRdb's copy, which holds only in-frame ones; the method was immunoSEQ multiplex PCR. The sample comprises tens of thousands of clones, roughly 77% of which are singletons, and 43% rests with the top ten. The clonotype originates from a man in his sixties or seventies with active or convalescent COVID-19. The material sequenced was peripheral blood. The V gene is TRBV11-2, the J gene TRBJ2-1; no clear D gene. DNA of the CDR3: TGTGCCAGCAGCTTAGTCCGGTACAATGAGCAGTTCTTC. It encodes CASSLVRYNEQFF. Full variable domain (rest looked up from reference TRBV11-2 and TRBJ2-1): EAGVAQSPRYKIIEKRQSVAFWCNPISGHATLYWYQQILGQGPKLLIQFQNNGVVDDSQLPKDRFSAERLKGVDSTLKIQPAKLEDSAVYLCASSLVRYNEQFFGPGTRLTVL.